These T cell receptor beta chains were read from a single sample in a study of T cells after yellow fever vaccination. TCRdb itself ran the 5' RACE reads through MiXCR, one entry per CDR3 protein. The sample lists 310,000 or so distinct CDR3 sequences; roughly 7% were seen once. The sequencing here drew on PBMCs, taken 35 to 50 days after the first yellow fever vaccination. The source of these receptors is a man aged 18 to 29 who received the YFV17D yellow fever vaccine. CDR3s include the opening cysteine and the closing phenylalanine or tryptophan. Each record gives: D gene, V gene, J gene, clone size, CDR3 DNA, CDR3 protein. A D gene is named only where the DNA matches it firmly. Not all rows give a size; the values are once, few, many and, for expanded clones, a class.

D gene: TRBD1
V gene: TRBV7-2
J gene: TRBJ2-7
clone size: .
CDR3 DNA: TGTGCCAGCAGCTTAGCGGCCGGGACAGTTTACGAGCAGTACTTC
CDR3 protein: CASSLAAGTVYEQYF

D gene: .
V gene: TRBV12-5
J gene: TRBJ1-6
clone size: few
CDR3 DNA: TGTGCTAGTGGTCCGGGGCACCAAGGGCCCCTCCACTTT
CDR3 protein: CASGPGHQGPLHF

D gene: .
V gene: TRBV7-9
J gene: TRBJ2-2
clone size: .
CDR3 DNA: TGTGCCAGCAGCTCCGGGACCTTGGACACCGGGGAGCTGTTTTTT
CDR3 protein: CASSSGTLDTGELFF

D gene: .
V gene: TRBV5-1
J gene: TRBJ1-1
clone size: few
CDR3 DNA: TGCGCCAGCAGCTTGGCGTATATCGAGGATGAAGCTTTCTTT
CDR3 protein: CASSLAYIEDEAFF

D gene: .
V gene: TRBV7-2
J gene: TRBJ2-5
clone size: few
CDR3 DNA: TGTGCCAGCAGCTTAGCGCAACGGCCCCAGTACTTC
CDR3 protein: CASSLAQRPQYF

D gene: TRBD1
V gene: TRBV7-2
J gene: TRBJ1-1
clone size: .
CDR3 DNA: TGTGCCAGCAGCGGACGACAGGGACCCACTGAAGCTTTCTTT
CDR3 protein: CASSGRQGPTEAFF

D gene: .
V gene: TRBV20-1
J gene: TRBJ1-1
clone size: many
CDR3 DNA: TGCAGTGCTAGAGTGGGCACAGGGAACACTGAAGCTTTCTTT
CDR3 protein: CSARVGTGNTEAFF

D gene: TRBD1
V gene: TRBV30
J gene: TRBJ2-4
clone size: .
CDR3 DNA: TGTGCCTGGGGGGGACAGGTAAACATTCAGTACTTC
CDR3 protein: CAWGGQVNIQYF

D gene: .
V gene: TRBV7-8
J gene: TRBJ1-1
clone size: .
CDR3 DNA: TGTGCCAGCAGCTTAGCGGCGGGGGTCGGGAGTATGAACACTGAAGCTTTCTTT
CDR3 protein: CASSLAAGVGSMNTEAFF

D gene: .
V gene: TRBV7-3
J gene: TRBJ1-6
clone size: few
CDR3 DNA: TGTGCCAGCAGCTTAACAGGGGTCAATCGGGATTCACCCCTCCACTTT
CDR3 protein: CASSLTGVNRDSPLHF

D gene: .
V gene: TRBV7-8
J gene: TRBJ2-2
clone size: .
CDR3 DNA: TGTGCCAGCAGCTTACGAGGGGGGGCGACCGGGGAGCTGTTTTTT
CDR3 protein: CASSLRGGATGELFF

D gene: .
V gene: TRBV10-3
J gene: TRBJ1-6
clone size: many
CDR3 DNA: TGTGCCATCAGTGAAGGGCAGGGCCGAAATTCACCCCTCCACTTT
CDR3 protein: CAISEGQGRNSPLHF

D gene: .
V gene: TRBV11-2
J gene: TRBJ2-7
clone size: many
CDR3 DNA: TGTGCCAGCAGCTTGCGGCCATCATGGGGCGAGCAGTACTTC
CDR3 protein: CASSLRPSWGEQYF

D gene: .
V gene: TRBV6-5
J gene: TRBJ1-4
clone size: .
CDR3 DNA: TGTGCCAGCAGTTACGACAGGTCGTGGAGTAAACTGTTTTTT
CDR3 protein: CASSYDRSWSKLFF

D gene: .
V gene: TRBV19
J gene: TRBJ1-5
clone size: few
CDR3 DNA: TGTGCCACCCGTCGAGGGAGCGGCAATCAGCCCCAGCATTTT
CDR3 protein: CATRRGSGNQPQHF

D gene: .
V gene: TRBV10-3
J gene: TRBJ2-2
clone size: many
CDR3 DNA: TGTGCCATCAGTGAGTCGAACACCGGGGAGCTGTTTTTT
CDR3 protein: CAISESNTGELFF

D gene: .
V gene: TRBV7-2
J gene: TRBJ2-1
clone size: many
CDR3 DNA: TGTGCCAGCAGCTTAGAGCGTTCGAAGTATGAGCAGTTCTTC
CDR3 protein: CASSLERSKYEQFF